Described below is a single T cell receptor (beta chain) sequence and its context. Together with a sample-barcoded 5' primer, a J-beta primer mix was included in a second PCR lasting about 6 to 11 cycles. MiXCR, run by TCRdb on the 5' RACE reads, gives a single entry per CDR3 protein. The repertoire holds around 650,000 distinct CDR3 sequences, 32% seen once, with less than 20% in the top ten. CDR3 length: 14 amino acids. The data stem from a study of blood T cells in healthy people across ages. The sample comprised blood. The receptor's source is a woman older than 75 in good health. V usage is TRBV21-1 and J usage is TRBJ2-3. TRBV21-1 is assigned pseudogene status. CDR3 protein: CASSKALATDTQYF. Written as DNA, the CDR3 is TGTGCCAGCAGCAAAGCGCTGGCCACAGATACGCAGTATTTT.